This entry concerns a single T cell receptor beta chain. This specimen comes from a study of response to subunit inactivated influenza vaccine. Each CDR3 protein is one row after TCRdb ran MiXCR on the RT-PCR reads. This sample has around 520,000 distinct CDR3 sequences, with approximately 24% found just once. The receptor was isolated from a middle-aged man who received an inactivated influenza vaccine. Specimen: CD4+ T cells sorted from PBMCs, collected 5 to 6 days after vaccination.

CDR3 residues: CASSLTGTSGSTDTQYF. CDR3 bases: TGCGCCAGCAGCTTGACCGGGACTAGCGGGAGTACTGATACGCAGTATTTT. The rearrangement joins TRBV5-1 to TRBJ2-3, with 14 bases fitting TRBD2. Germline-derived CDR1 and CDR2 are SGHRS and YFSETQ. The CDR3 runs 17 residues. V lost 1 base to trimming and J lost 6 bases; unmatched junction nucleotides: 7.